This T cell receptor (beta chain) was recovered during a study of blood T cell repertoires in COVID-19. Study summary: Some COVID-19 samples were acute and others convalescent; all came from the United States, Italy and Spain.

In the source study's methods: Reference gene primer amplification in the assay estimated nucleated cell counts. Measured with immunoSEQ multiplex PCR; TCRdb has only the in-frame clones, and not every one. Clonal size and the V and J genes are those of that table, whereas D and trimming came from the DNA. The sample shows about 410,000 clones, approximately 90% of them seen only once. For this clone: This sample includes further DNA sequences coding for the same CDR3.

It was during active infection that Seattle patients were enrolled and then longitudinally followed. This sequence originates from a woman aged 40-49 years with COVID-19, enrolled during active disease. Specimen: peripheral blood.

This CDR3 reads CASSPSLSNQPQHF. In DNA, the CDR3 is TGTGCCAGCTCACCTAGCCTTAGCAATCAGCCCCAGCATTTT. The chain uses TRBV18 and TRBJ1-5; D remains ambiguous. This CDR3 region has 14 residues. The V gene lost 3 bases and the J gene lost 0 bases, with 6 bases spanning the gap. CDR1 is KGHSH, CDR2 LQKENI, per germline.